This paragraph reports one T cell receptor beta chain. There are 16 residues in the CDR3. Germline CDR1 is ENHRY and CDR2 is SYGVKD. V was cut by 1 base and J by 2 bases, with 13 bases left in between. This specimen belongs to a study of blood T cell repertoires in COVID-19. Study-wide background: COVID-19 samples from acute and convalescent phases originated in the United States, Italy and Spain. The analysed material was cDNA or gDNA that came from T cells, B-cell-depleted T cells, or PBMCs.

Authors' processing steps: For nucleated cells, counts were estimated from reference gene primer amplification. This table comes from immunoSEQ multiplex PCR, and its TCRdb copy is limited to in-frame clones, with some not included. V and J calls and clone size are copied from that table; D and trimming were computed from the DNA. The sample contains roughly 250,000 clones, about 90% of which appear only once. V and J are TRBV10-3 and TRBJ2-3, with D tentatively TRBD1 (6 bases). The TCR sequence derives from a man between 60 and 75 years old who had recovered from COVID-19. The sample consisted of peripheral blood. CDR3 DNA sequence: TGTGCCATCAGTGAGTACCAAGGGGGATCCACAGATACGCAGTATTTT. Its protein product is CAISEYQGGSTDTQYF.